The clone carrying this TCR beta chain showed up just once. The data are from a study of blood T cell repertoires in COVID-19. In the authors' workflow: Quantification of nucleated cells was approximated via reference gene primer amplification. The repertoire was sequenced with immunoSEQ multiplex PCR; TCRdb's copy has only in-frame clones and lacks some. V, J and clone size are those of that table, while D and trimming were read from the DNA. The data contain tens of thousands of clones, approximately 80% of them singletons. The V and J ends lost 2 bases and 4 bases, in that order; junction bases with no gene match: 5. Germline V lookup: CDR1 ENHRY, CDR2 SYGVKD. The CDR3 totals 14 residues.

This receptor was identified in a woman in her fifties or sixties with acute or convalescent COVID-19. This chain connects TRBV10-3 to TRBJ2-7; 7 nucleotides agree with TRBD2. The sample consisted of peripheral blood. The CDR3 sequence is CAISEDRAGYEQYF. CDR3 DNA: TGTGCCATCAGTGAGGATCGAGCGGGGTACGAGCAGTACTTC.